Presented here are 29 T cell receptor beta chains from one specimen sequenced in a study of T cell changes during pregnancy in multiple sclerosis. Sequencing was performed with immunoSEQ multiplex PCR; in TCRdb, only in-frame clones are kept and a portion is missing. In the table there are 35,000 to 45,000 clones, more than 85% of which are singletons. The sequenced sample was CD8+ T cells from peripheral blood mononuclear cells, obtained in the third trimester of pregnancy. These TCRs come from a female donor with multiple sclerosis, enrolled in a pregnancy study.

The gene calls are TRBV7-9 and TRBJ2-3; 9 nucleotides line up with TRBD2. The germline gives CDR1 SEHNR, CDR2 FQNEAQ (reference sequence). The V and J ends lost 0 bases and 6 bases, in that order; junction bases with no gene match: 7. The CDR3 is made up of 16 amino acids. CDR3 nucleotides: TGTGCCAGCAGCTTAGCGGCGGGGGGGCCGTCGGATACGCAGTATTTT. It codes for CASSLAAGGPSDTQYF.

This clone was counted a single time. The chain employs TRBV29-1 and TRBJ1-4, with TRBD1 as a possible D gene (6 bases). This CDR3 comprises 14 residues. Germline loops: CDR1 SQVTM, CDR2 ANQGSEA. Trimming stripped 1 base from V and 5 bases from J, with 11 bases between. The CDR3, as DNA: TGCAGCGTTGAAGGAGACAGGCTAAATGAAAAACTGTTTTTT. Translating it yields CSVEGDRLNEKLFF.

The chain carries TRBV9 and TRBJ1-4, with a possible D match to TRBD1 (6 bases). This CDR3 region has 15 residues. The V end lost 0 bases, the J end lost 4 bases, and 10 bases lay between the germline ends. The germline V gene encodes CDR1 SGDLS and CDR2 YYNGEE. In DNA form, the CDR3 reads TGTGCCAGCAGCGTAGTGGCAGGGGATAATGAAAAACTGTTTTTT. Its protein is CASSVVAGDNEKLFF.

The chain is built from TRBV7-9 and TRBJ2-2, with D maybe TRBD1 (6 bases). Trimming left V 5 bases short and J 2 bases short, with 15 bases between. There are 16 residues in the CDR3. Germline V lookup: CDR1 SEHNR, CDR2 FQNEAQ (reference sequence). Here the CDR3 reads CASSKEQGINTGELFF. In DNA form, the CDR3 reads TGTGCCAGCAGCAAAGAACAGGGTATTAACACCGGGGAGCTGTTTTTT.

The genes are TRBV5-6 and TRBJ1-2; D may be TRBD1 (6 bases). This CDR3 has 14 amino acids. V gave up 6 bases and J gave up 2 bases, with 14 bases separating them. CDR1 is SGHDT and CDR2 is YYEEEE in the germline V gene. The CDR3 coding sequence is TGTGCCAGCACCGTGGGGGCCCCCAACTATGGCTACACCTTC. Translation: CASTVGAPNYGYTF.

The chain uses TRBV9 and TRBJ2-1, with D possibly matching TRBD2 (7 bases). CDR1 and CDR2 (germline): SGDLS, YYNGEE. The CDR3 covers 15 residues. V was cut by 0 bases and J by 6 bases, with 13 bases left in between. CDR3 in DNA: TGTGCCAGCAGCGTAGTGGGGGGGGGCCTCAATGAGCAGTTCTTC. This encodes CASSVVGGGLNEQFF.

The chain combines TRBV2 with TRBJ1-1; 8 nucleotides line up with TRBD1. Germline lookup yields CDR1 SNHLY and CDR2 FYNNEI. The CDR3 length is 15 residues. Germline trimming cut 5 bases from V and 1 base from J; bases unmatched to any gene: 6. The chain's CDR3 is CASSLLQGGNTEAFF. DNA for the CDR3: TGTGCCAGCAGTCTCCTACAGGGGGGGAACACTGAAGCTTTCTTT.

This chain joins TRBV6-5 and TRBJ1-2; D is perhaps TRBD1 (5 bases). With 2 bases removed from V and 8 bases from J, the gap between germline ends came to 18 bases. This CDR3 spans 15 amino acids. Per the germline V gene, CDR1 is MNHEY and CDR2 is SVGAGI. The CDR3 spells CASSYHGQGEGGYTF. The CDR3 bases are TGTGCCAGCAGTTACCATGGGCAGGGTGAAGGGGGCTACACCTTC.

The gene calls are TRBV6-1 and TRBJ2-2, with D possibly TRBD1 on 6 matching bases. Germline V gene sequence: CDR1 MNHNS, CDR2 SASEGT. V lost 7 bases and J 2 bases, leaving 14 bases between the germline ends. This CDR3 is 15 amino acids long. CDR3 nucleotide sequence: TGTGCCAGCAAAGATGGACAGACTAACACCGGGGAGCTGTTTTTT. Translation: CASKDGQTNTGELFF.

The chain links TRBV9 to TRBJ2-2; weak D call: TRBD2 (7 bases). Germline CDR1 and CDR2: SGDLS and YYNGEE. CDR3 length: 16 amino acids. Trimming removed 0 bases at V and 3 bases at J, with 12 bases between. The CDR3 bases are TGTGCCAGCAGCGTAGGTGGGGGGGCAGACACCGGGGAGCTGTTTTTT. As protein: CASSVGGGADTGELFF.

The count of this clone is one. One end of the junction fails to match germline, which may point to a read error. The chain recombines TRBV4-1 with TRBJ2-7, with D possibly matching TRBD2 (5 bases). The germline V gene has CDR1 MGHRA and CDR2 YSYEKL. The CDR3 covers 12 residues. The CDR3 DNA reads as TGCGCCAGCAGCCAAGATCGCGACGGGATGAACTTC. This translates into CASSQDRDGMNF.

This clone is a singleton in its sample. The genes are TRBV5-1 and TRBJ2-3; 14 bases line up with TRBD2. Germline V gene lookup returns CDR1 SGHRS and CDR2 YFSETQ. Trimming took 4 bases from V and 5 from J; bases not matched to a gene: 0. The CDR3 consists of 14 residues. The CDR3 here is CASSGLAGGDTQYF. The DNA of the CDR3 is TGCGCCAGCAGCGGACTAGCGGGGGGAGATACGCAGTATTTT.

The chain employs TRBV5-1 and TRBJ2-5; the D is unclear. Germline values: CDR1 SGHRS, CDR2 YFSETQ. V was pared by 5 bases and J by 5 bases, with 16 bases between. The CDR3 extends over 14 amino acids. CDR3 sequence reads: CASRLDSDFETQYF. The CDR3 bases are TGCGCCAGCAGATTAGACTCGGATTTTGAGACCCAGTACTTC.

The chain has TRBV2 and TRBJ2-7, with 9 nucleotides matching TRBD2. The junction had 4 bases not matched to a gene; V was cut back by 4 bases and J by 3 bases. The germline CDR1 and CDR2 sequences are SNHLY and FYNNEI. This CDR3 is built from 14 residues. DNA of the CDR3: TGTGCCAGCAGTGCTTTGACTAGCGGCTACGAGCAGTACTTC. It codes for CASSALTSGYEQYF.

The CDR3 bases are TGCAGCGCGAGGGGGGGGGATGAGCAGTTCTTC. Residues: CSARGGDEQFF. The chain employs TRBV29-1 and TRBJ2-1; weak D call: TRBD2 (7 bases). The CDR3 consists of 11 residues. From germline, CDR1 is SQVTM and CDR2 ANQGSEA. The germline V and J ends were trimmed by 7 bases and 8 bases, with 12 bases remaining between them.

The chain employs TRBV19 and TRBJ2-7; 7 nucleotides align to TRBD2. The trim removed 5 bases at V and 0 bases at J, leaving 4 bases unmatched. The CDR3 has 14 amino acids. Germline assignment: CDR1 LNHDA and CDR2 SQIVND (reference sequence). The CDR3 here is CASSHSGGSYEQYF. The CDR3 DNA sequence: TGTGCCAGTAGTCACTCGGGAGGCTCCTACGAGCAGTACTTC.

J is TRBJ1-5 and V is TRBV5-6; D perhaps matches TRBD1 (6 bases). Germline V gene lookup returns CDR1 SGHDT and CDR2 YYEEEE. V lost 2 bases and J lost 6, with 9 bases in between. This CDR3 contains 13 residues. CDR3: CASSLGGSQPQHF. The CDR3 DNA follows: TGTGCCAGCAGCTTAGGGGGTAGTCAGCCCCAGCATTTT.

This chain links TRBV6-5 with TRBJ1-1; 11 bases fit TRBD1. The germline V gene has CDR1 MNHEY and CDR2 SVGAGI. CDR3 length: 14 amino acids. J was trimmed by 4 bases and V by 11 bases; bases with no gene match: 9. The CDR3: CASGTGGSVTEAFF. The CDR3 DNA is TGTGCCTCCGGGACAGGGGGGTCGGTCACTGAAGCTTTCTTT.

The rearrangement links TRBV6-5 to TRBJ2-6; 8 positions match TRBD2. Germline V CDR1 and CDR2: MNHEY, SVGAGI. This CDR3 region has 15 residues. Losses at the gene ends were 3 bases for V and 5 bases for J; bases not matched to a gene: 3. DNA of the CDR3: TGTGCCAGCAGTTATCGGGAGGGTAGGGCCAACGTCCTGACTTTC. Translating it yields CASSYREGRANVLTF.

The chain employs TRBV27 and TRBJ2-7; TRBD1 matches 9 bases. This CDR3 has 15 residues. Germline assignment: CDR1 MNHEY and CDR2 SMNVEV (reference sequence). V shed 4 bases, J shed 1 base, and the junction held 5 bases outside the gene matches. Written as DNA, the CDR3 is TGTGCCAGCAGTTCGGGACAGGGACCTTCCTACGAGCAGTACTTC. Its protein product is CASSSGQGPSYEQYF.

The V gene is TRBV5-5, the J gene TRBJ2-7; unclear D gene. The CDR3 totals 11 residues. In germline, CDR1 is SGHKS, CDR2 YYEKEE (reference sequence). The germline V and J ends were trimmed by 6 bases and 3 bases, with 7 bases remaining between them. Here the CDR3 reads CASKNSYEQYF. The CDR3 DNA reads TGTGCCAGCAAGAACAGCTACGAGCAGTACTTC. The full variable domain, completed using reference TRBV5-5 and TRBJ2-7, is DAGVTQSPTHLIKTRGQQVTLRCSPISGHKSVSWYQQVLGQGPQFIFQYYEKEERGRGNFPDRFSARQFPNYSSELNVNALLLGDSALYLCASKNSYEQYFGPGTRLTVT.

This clone has only one observation. The CDR3 DNA follows: TGCGCCAGCAGCTTGGGCAGGGGCGGTTATGGCTACACCTTC. Translated, it gives CASSLGRGGYGYTF. This chain uses TRBV5-1 with TRBJ1-2; a possible D gene is TRBD1 (6 bases). CDR3 size: 14 residues. Between the trimmed V and J ends, which lost 0 bases and 5 bases, there was a span of 11 bases. The germline CDR1 and CDR2 sequences are SGHRS and YFSETQ.

The chain combines TRBV13 with TRBJ2-3; a possible D gene is TRBD2 (6 bases). Germline CDR1 is PRHDT and CDR2 is FYEKMQ (reference sequence). The CDR3 covers 14 residues. Trimming took off 4 bases at V and 4 bases at J, with 12 bases between the two ends. This CDR3 is CASSSWGGSDTQYF. CDR3 nucleotide sequence: TGTGCCAGCAGCTCATGGGGAGGTTCAGATACGCAGTATTTT.

The V gene is TRBV18, the J gene TRBJ2-5, with D possibly TRBD2 on 5 matching bases. The CDR3 has 12 residues. Germline lookup yields CDR1 KGHSH and CDR2 LQKENI. Trimming cost V 3 bases and J 5 bases, with 7 bases left between them. In nucleotides, the CDR3 is TGTGCCAGCTCACCCGGGGATGAGACCCAGTACTTC. This encodes CASSPGDETQYF.

This clone came up once. The chain couples TRBV7-2 to TRBJ2-7; D is uncertain. CDR3 length: 15 amino acids. V was cut by 2 bases and J by 1 base, with 12 bases left in between. The germline gives CDR1 SGHTA, CDR2 FQGNSA. CDR3 in amino acids: CASSLRSESSYEQYF. CDR3 bases: TGTGCCAGCAGCTTACGCTCAGAAAGTTCCTACGAGCAGTACTTC.

The CDR3 region is CASSPRTGGARRTGELFF. The CDR3 DNA is TGTGCCAGCAGCCCCCGTACTGGGGGGGCGAGACGGACCGGGGAGCTGTTTTTT. This chain uses TRBV14 with TRBJ2-2, with D perhaps matching TRBD2 (7 bases). Germline V gene data show CDR1 as SGHDN and CDR2 as FVKESK. Trimming removed 4 bases from V and 5 bases from J, with 23 bases in between. This CDR3 is built from 18 residues.

The chain employs TRBV15 and TRBJ2-5; a weak D match, TRBD1 (6 bases). The CDR3 spans 13 residues. Trimming stripped 2 bases from V and 5 bases from J, with 9 bases between. In germline, CDR1 is LNHNV, CDR2 YYDKDF (reference sequence). In DNA form, the CDR3 reads TGTGCCACCAGCAGAACAGGGTCCGAGACCCAGTACTTC. Translated, it gives CATSRTGSETQYF.

As DNA, the CDR3 is TGTGCCAGCAGTCGAGGACAGGTGGAGAACACTGAAGCTTTCTTT. Translation gives CASSRGQVENTEAFF. The chain links TRBV5-4 to TRBJ1-1, with 7 bases identical to TRBD1. The trim removed 5 bases at V and 1 base at J, leaving 8 bases unmatched. The germline CDR1 and CDR2 sequences are SGHNT and YYREEE (reference sequence). The CDR3 sequence is 15 residues long.

The chain uses TRBV4-1 and TRBJ2-7; TRBD2 might be the D (5 bases). Between the trimmed V and J ends, which lost 4 bases and 3 bases, there was a span of 16 bases. Germline-derived CDR1 and CDR2 are MGHRA and YSYEKL. The CDR3 covers 15 residues. In DNA form, the CDR3 reads TGCGCCAGCAGCCCCGGGATCTCTCTCCTCTACGAGCAGTACTTC. Encoded protein: CASSPGISLLYEQYF.